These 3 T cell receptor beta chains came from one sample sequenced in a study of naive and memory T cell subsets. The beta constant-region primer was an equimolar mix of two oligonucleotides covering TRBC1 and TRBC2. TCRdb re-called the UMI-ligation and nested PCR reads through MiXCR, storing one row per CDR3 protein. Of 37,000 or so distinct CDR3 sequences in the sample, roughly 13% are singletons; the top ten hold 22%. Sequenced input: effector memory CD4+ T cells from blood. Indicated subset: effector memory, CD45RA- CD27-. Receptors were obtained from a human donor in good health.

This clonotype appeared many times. The CDR3 DNA sequence: TGTGCCAGCAGCTTGGGACTAGCGGGAGGGCCTCACGGCAATGAGCAGTTCTTC. Its translation: CASSLGLAGGPHGNEQFF. J is TRBJ2-1 and V is TRBV5-5; 14 nucleotides align to TRBD2. In germline, CDR1 is SGHKS, CDR2 YYEKEE (reference sequence). The junction had 8 bases not matched to a gene; V was cut back by 0 bases and J by 6 bases. The CDR3 totals 18 residues.

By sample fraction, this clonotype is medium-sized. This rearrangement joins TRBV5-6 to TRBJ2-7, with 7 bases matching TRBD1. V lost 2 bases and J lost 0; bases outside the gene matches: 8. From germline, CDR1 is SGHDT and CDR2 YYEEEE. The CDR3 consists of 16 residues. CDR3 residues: CASSLPTGFSSYEQYF. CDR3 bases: TGTGCCAGCAGCTTACCGACAGGGTTTAGCTCCTACGAGCAGTACTTC. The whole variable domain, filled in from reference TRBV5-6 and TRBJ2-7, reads DAGVTQSPTHLIKTRGQQVTLRCSPKSGHDTVSWYQQALGQGPQFIFQYYEEEERQRGNFPDRFSGHQFPNYSSELNVNALLLGDSALYLCASSLPTGFSSYEQYFGPGTRLTVT.

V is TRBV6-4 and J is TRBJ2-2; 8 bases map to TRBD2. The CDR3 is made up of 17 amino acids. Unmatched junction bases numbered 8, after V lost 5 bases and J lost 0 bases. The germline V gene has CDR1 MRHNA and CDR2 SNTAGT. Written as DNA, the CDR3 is TGTGCCAGCAGTTTATCTAGCGGGCCCGCGAACACCGGGGAGCTGTTTTTT. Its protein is CASSLSSGPANTGELFF.